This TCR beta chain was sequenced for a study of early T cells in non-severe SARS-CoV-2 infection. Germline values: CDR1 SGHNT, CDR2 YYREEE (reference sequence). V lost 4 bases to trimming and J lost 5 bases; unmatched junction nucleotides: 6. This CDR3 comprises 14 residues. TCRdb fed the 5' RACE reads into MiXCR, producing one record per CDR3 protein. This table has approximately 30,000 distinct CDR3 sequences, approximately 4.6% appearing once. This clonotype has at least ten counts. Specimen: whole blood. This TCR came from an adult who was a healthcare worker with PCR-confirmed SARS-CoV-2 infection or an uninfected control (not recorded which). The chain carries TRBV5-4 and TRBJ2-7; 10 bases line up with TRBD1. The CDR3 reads CASSEGQGLDEQYF. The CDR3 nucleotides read TGTGCCAGCAGCGAGGGACAGGGGTTGGACGAGCAGTACTTC.